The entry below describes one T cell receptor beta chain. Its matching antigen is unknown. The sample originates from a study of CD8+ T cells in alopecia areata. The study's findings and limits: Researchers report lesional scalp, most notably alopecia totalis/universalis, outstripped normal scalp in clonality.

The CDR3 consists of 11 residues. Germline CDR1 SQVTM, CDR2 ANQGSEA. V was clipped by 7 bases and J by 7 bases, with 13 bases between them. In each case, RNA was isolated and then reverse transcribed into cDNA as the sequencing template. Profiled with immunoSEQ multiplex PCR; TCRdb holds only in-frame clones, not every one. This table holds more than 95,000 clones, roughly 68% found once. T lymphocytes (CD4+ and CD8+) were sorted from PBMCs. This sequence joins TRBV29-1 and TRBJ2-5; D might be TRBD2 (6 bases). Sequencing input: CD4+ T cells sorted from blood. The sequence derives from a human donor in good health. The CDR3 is CSGRDGGTQYF. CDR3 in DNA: TGCAGCGGGCGGGACGGAGGGACCCAGTACTTC.